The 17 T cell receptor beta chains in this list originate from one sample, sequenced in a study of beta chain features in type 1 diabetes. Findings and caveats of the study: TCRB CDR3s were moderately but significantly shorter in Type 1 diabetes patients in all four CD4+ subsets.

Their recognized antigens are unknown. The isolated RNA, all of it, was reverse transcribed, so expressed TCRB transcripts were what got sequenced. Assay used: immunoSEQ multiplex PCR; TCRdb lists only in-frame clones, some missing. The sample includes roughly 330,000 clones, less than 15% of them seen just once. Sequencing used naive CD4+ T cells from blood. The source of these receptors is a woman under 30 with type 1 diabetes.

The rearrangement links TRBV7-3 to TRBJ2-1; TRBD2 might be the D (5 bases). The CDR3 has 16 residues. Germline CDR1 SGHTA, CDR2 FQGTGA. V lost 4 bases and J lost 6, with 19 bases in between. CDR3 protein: CASSSLASGWGNEQFF. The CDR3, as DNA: TGTGCCAGCAGCTCCTTAGCCAGCGGTTGGGGCAATGAGCAGTTCTTC. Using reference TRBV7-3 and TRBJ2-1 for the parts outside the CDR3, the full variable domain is GAGVSQTPSNKVTEKGKYVELRCDPISGHTALYWYRQSLGQGPEFLIYFQGTGAADDSGLPNDRFFAVRPEGSVSTLKIQRTERGDSAVYLCASSSLASGWGNEQFFGPGTRLTVL.

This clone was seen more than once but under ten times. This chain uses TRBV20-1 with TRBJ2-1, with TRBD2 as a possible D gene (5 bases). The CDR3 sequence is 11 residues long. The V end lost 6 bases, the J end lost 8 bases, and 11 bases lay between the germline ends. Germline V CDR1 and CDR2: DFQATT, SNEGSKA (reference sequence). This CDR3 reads CSARAGDEQFF. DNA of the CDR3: TGCAGTGCGAGGGCCGGGGATGAGCAGTTCTTC.

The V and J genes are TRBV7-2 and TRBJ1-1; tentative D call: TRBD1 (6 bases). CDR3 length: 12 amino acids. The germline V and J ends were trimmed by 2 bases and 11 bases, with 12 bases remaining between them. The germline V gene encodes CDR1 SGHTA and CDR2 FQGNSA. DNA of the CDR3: TGTGCCAGCAGCTTATCCGGGGGGCTGGCTTTCTTT. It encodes CASSLSGGLAFF.

The DNA for the CDR3 is TGTGCCAGCAGCGTAGCGGGAGATGTCACAGATACGCAGTATTTT. It codes for CASSVAGDVTDTQYF. The chain combines TRBV9 with TRBJ2-3, with D perhaps matching TRBD2 (6 bases). Trimming shortened V by 0 bases and J by 2 bases, and 10 bases separated the two germline ends. There are 15 residues in the CDR3. CDR1 and CDR2 (germline): SGDLS, YYNGEE.

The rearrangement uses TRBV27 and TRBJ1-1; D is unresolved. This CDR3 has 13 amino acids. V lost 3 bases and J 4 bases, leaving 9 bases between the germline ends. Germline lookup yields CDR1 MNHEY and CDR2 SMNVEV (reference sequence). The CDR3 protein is CASSFSWATEAFF. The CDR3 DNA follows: TGTGCCAGCAGTTTCTCTTGGGCCACTGAAGCTTTCTTT.

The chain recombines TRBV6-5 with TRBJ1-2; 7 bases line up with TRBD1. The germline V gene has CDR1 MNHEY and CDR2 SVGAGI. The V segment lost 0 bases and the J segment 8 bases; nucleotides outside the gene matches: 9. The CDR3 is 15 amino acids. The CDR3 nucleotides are TGTGCCAGCAGTTACTCTTCCCCGACAGGGACGGGCTACACCTTC. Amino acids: CASSYSSPTGTGYTF.

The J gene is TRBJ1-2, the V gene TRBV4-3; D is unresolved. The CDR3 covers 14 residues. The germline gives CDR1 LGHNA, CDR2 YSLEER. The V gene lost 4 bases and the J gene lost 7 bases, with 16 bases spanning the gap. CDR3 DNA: TGCGCCAGCAGCCCGCTCCGGGATTACGGTGGCTACACCTTC. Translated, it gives CASSPLRDYGGYTF.

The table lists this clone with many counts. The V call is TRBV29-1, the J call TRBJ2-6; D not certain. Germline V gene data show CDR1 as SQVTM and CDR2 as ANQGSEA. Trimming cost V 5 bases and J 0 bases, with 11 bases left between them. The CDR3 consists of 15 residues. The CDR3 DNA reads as TGCAGCGTTCGGCCCAGACTCTCTGGGGCCAACGTCCTGACTTTC. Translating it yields CSVRPRLSGANVLTF.

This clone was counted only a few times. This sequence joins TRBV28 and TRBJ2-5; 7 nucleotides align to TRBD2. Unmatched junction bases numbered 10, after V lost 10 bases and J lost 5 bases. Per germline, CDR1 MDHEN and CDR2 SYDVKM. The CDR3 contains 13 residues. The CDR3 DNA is TGTGCCACCCAAGCGGGATTTGGGGAGACCCAGTACTTC. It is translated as CATQAGFGETQYF.

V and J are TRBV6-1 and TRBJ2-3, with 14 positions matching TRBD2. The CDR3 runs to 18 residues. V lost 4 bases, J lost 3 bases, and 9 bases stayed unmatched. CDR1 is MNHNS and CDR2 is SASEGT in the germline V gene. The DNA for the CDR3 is TGTGCCAGCAGTGTGACTAGCGGGAGGGCCGTGGCAACAGATACGCAGTATTTT. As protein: CASSVTSGRAVATDTQYF.

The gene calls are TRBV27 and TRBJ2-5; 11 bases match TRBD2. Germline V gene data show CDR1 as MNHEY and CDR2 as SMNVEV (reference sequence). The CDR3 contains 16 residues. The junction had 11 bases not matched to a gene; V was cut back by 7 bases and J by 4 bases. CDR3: CASTPRLAGGPETQYF. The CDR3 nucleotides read TGTGCCAGCACCCCCCGGTTAGCGGGAGGGCCAGAGACCCAGTACTTC.

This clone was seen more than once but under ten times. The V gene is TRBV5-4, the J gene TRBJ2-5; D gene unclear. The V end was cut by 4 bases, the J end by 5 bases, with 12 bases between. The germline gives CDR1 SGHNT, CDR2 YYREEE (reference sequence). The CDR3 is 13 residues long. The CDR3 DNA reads TGTGCCAGCAGCCTGGCCAGATCGGAGACCCAGTACTTC. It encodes CASSLARSETQYF. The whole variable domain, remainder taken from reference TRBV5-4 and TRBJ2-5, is ETGVTQSPTHLIKTRGQQVTLRCSSQSGHNTVSWYQQALGQGPQFIFQYYREEENGRGNFPPRFSGLQFPNYSSELNVNALELDDSALYLCASSLARSETQYFGPGTRLLVL.

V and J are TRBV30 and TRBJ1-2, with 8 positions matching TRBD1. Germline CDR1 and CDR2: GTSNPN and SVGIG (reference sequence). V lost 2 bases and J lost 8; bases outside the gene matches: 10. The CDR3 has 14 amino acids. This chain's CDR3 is CAWSHDRDRHGYTF. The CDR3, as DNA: TGTGCCTGGAGTCACGACCGGGACAGGCACGGCTACACCTTC.

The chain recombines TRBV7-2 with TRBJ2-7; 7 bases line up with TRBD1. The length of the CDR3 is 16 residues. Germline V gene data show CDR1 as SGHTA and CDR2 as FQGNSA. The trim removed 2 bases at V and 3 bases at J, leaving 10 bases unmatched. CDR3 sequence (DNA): TGTGCCAGCAGCTTATATCCGGGACAGACTAACTACGAGCAGTACGTC. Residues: CASSLYPGQTNYEQYV.

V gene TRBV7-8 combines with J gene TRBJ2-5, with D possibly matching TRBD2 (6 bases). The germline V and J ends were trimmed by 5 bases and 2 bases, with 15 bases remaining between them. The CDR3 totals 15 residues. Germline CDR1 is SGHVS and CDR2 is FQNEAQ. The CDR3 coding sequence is TGTGCCAGCAGCCCGGGGGTAGTGAGGCAAGAGACCCAGTACTTC. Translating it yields CASSPGVVRQETQYF.

The CDR3 coding sequence is TGTGCCAGCAGCCTAGATGGTCATCAGCCCCAGCATTTT. It codes for CASSLDGHQPQHF. The chain employs TRBV5-4 and TRBJ1-5; D gene ambiguous. Trimming pared 4 bases from V and 5 bases from J, leaving 10 bases between. Germline values: CDR1 SGHNT, CDR2 YYREEE (reference sequence). The CDR3 is 13 residues long.

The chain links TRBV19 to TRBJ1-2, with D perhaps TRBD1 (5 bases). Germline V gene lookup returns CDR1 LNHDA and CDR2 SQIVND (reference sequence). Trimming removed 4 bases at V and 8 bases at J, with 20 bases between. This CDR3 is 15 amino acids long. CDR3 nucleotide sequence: TGTGCCAGTAGTACCAGAGGGACTTCCTCTATGGGCTACACCTTC. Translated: CASSTRGTSSMGYTF.